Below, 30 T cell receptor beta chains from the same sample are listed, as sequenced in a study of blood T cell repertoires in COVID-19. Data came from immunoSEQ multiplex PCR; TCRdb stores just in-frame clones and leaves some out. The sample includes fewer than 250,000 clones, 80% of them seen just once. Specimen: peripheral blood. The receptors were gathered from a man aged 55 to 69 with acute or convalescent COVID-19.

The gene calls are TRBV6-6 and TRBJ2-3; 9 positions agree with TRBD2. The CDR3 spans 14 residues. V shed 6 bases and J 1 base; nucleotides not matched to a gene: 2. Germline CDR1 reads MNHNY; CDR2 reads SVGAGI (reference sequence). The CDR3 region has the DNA TGTGCCAGCAGCTTAGCGGGGGGCACAGATACGCAGTATTTT. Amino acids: CASSLAGGTDTQYF.

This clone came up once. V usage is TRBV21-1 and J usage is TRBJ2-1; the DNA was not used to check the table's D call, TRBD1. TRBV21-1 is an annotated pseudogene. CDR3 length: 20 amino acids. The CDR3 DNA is TGTGCCAGCAGTCCCCCCTGGGGGACAGGGGGCCCCACTTCCTACAATGAGCAGTTCTTC. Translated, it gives CASSPPWGTGGPTSYNEQFF.

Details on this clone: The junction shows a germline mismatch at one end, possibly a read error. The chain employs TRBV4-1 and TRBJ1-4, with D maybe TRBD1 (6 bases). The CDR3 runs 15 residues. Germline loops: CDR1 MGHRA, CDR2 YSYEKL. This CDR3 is CASSKDPGVGAKLFF. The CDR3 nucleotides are TGCGCCAGCAGCAAAGACCCAGGGGTCGGAGCAAAACTGTTTTTT.

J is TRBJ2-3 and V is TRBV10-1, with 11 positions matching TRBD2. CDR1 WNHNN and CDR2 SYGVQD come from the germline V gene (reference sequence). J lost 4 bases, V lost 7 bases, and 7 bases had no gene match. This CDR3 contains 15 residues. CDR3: CASKPDSGGADTQYF. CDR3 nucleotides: TGCGCCAGCAAGCCCGATAGCGGGGGGGCAGATACGCAGTATTTT.

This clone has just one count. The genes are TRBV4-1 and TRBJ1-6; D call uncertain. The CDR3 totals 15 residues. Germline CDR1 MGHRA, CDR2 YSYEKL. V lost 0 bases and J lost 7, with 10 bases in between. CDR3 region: CASSQDPGGNSPLHF. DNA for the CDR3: TGCGCCAGCAGCCAAGATCCAGGAGGGAATTCACCCCTCCACTTT.

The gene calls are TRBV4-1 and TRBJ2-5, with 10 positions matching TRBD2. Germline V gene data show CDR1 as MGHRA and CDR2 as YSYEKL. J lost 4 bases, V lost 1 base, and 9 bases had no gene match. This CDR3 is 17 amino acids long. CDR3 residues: CASSQAAAGGPLETQYF. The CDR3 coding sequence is TGCGCCAGCAGCCAAGCCGCAGCGGGAGGGCCATTAGAGACCCAGTACTTC.

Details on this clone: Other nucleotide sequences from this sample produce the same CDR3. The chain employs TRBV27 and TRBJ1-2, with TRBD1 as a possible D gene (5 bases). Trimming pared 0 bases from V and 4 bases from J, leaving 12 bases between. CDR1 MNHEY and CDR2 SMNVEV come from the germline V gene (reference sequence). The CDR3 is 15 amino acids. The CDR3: CASSLSAGGSYGYTF. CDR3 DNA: TGTGCCAGCAGTTTATCGGCGGGGGGGTCCTATGGCTACACCTTC.

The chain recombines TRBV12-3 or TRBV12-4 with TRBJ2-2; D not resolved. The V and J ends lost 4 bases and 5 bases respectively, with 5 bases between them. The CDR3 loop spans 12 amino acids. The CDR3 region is CASSSLTGELFF. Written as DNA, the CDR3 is TGTGCCAGCAGTTCCCTTACCGGGGAGCTGTTTTTT.

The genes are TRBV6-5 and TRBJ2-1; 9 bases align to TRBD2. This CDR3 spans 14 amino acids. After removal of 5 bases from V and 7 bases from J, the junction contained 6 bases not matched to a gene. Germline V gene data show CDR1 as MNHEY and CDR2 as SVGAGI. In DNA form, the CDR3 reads TGTGCCAGCAGTACAAGCGGGGGGTGGAATGAGCAGTTCTTC. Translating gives CASSTSGGWNEQFF.

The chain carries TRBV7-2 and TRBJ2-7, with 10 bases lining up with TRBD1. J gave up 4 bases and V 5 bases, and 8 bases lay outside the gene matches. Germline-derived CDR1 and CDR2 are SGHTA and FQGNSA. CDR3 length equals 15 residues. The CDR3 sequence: CASSPWDRGGYEQYF. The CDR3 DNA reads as TGTGCCAGCAGCCCGTGGGACAGGGGTGGGTACGAGCAGTACTTC.

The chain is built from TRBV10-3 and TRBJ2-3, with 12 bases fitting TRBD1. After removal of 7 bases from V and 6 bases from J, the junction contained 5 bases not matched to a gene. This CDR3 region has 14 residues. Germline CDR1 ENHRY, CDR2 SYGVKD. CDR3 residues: CAITGGQGADTQYF. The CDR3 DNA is TGTGCCATCACGGGGGGACAGGGGGCTGATACGCAGTATTTT.

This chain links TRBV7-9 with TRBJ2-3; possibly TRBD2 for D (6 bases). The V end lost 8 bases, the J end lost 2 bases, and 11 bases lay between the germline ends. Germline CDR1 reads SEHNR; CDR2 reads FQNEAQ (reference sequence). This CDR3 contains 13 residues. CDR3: CASGEETTDTQYF. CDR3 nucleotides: TGTGCCAGCGGGGAGGAGACCACAGATACGCAGTATTTT. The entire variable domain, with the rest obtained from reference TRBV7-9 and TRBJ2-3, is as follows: DTGVSQNPRHKITKRGQNVTFRCDPISEHNRLYWYRQTLGQGPEFLTYFQNEAQLEKSRLLSDRFSAERPKGSFSTLEIQRTEQGDSAMYLCASGEETTDTQYFGPGTRLTVL.

Written as DNA, the CDR3 is TGCGCCAGCAGCCCCGGGACAGGCTATAGCAATCAGCCCCAGCATTTT. Its translation: CASSPGTGYSNQPQHF. The rearrangement joins TRBV4-1 to TRBJ1-5, with 8 bases aligning to TRBD1. J was trimmed by 0 bases and V by 4 bases; bases with no gene match: 5. The CDR3 covers 16 residues. Germline V gives CDR1 MGHRA, CDR2 YSYEKL.

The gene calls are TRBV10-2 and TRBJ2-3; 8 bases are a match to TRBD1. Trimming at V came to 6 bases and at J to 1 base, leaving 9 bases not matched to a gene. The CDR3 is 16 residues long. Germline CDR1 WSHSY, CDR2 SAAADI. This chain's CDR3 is CASRLTTGDGTDTQYF. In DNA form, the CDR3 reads TGCGCCAGCAGACTGACGACAGGGGACGGCACAGATACGCAGTATTTT.

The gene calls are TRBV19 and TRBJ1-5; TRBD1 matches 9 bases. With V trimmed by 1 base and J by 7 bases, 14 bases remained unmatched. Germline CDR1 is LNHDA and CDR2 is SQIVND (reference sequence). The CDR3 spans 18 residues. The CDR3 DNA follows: TGTGCCAGTAGTATAGGGGGACAGGGCGAGTTAGTTGTCCAGCCCCAGCATTTT. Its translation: CASSIGGQGELVVQPQHF.

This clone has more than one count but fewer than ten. CDR3 bases: TGCGCCAGCAGACCGGGACATCAGAACACTGAAGCTTTCTTT. This sequence encodes CASRPGHQNTEAFF. The J gene is TRBJ1-1, the V gene TRBV23-1; possibly TRBD1 for D (6 bases). TRBV23-1 is marked as an open reading frame, function uncertain. This CDR3 is built from 14 residues. The V gene lost 6 bases and the J gene lost 1 base, with 12 bases spanning the gap.

CDR3 in amino acids: CASSQEWLPREPYEQYF. Here the CDR3 DNA reads TGTGCCAGCAGCCAAGAATGGCTCCCGAGGGAACCTTACGAGCAGTACTTC. This chain connects TRBV4-2 to TRBJ2-7; maybe TRBD2 (5 bases). Germline V lookup: CDR1 LGHNA, CDR2 YNFKEQ. Trimming cost V 0 bases and J 4 bases, with 19 bases left between them. The CDR3 consists of 17 residues.

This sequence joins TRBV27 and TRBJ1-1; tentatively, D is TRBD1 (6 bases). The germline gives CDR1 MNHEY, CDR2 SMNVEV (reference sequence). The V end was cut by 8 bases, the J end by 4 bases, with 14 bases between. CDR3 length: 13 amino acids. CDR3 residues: CASGRTAITEAFF. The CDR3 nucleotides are TGTGCCAGCGGAAGGACAGCCATCACTGAAGCTTTCTTT.

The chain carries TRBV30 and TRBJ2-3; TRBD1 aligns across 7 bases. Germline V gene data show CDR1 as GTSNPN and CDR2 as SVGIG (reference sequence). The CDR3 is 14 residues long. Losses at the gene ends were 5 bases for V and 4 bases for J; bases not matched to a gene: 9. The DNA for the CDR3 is TGTGCCTGGTCGACAGGGAATGGGGCAGATACGCAGTATTTT. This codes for CAWSTGNGADTQYF.

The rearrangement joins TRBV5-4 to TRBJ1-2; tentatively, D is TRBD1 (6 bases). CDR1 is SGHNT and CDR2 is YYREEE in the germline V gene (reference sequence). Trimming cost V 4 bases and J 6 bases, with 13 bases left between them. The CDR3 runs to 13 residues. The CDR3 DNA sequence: TGTGCCAGCAGCGACCGGGACATCGATGGCTACACCTTC. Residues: CASSDRDIDGYTF.

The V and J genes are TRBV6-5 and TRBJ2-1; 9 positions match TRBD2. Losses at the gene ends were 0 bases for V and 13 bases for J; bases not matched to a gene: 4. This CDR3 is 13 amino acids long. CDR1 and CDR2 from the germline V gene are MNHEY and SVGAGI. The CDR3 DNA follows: TGTGCCAGCAGTTACTCGAGACTAGCGGATCAGTTCTTC. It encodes CASSYSRLADQFF.

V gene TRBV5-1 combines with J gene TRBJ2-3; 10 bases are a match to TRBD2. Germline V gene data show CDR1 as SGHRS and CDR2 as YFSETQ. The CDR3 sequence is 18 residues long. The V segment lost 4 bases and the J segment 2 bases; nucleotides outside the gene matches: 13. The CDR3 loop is CASSNPLKREGPTDTQYF. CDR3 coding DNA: TGCGCCAGCAGCAATCCGTTAAAGCGGGAGGGCCCCACAGATACGCAGTATTTT.

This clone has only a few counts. CDR3 amino acids: CASSFSHDSATNEKLFF. The CDR3 DNA reads TGTGCCAGCAGTTTTTCCCATGACAGCGCAACTAATGAAAAACTGTTTTTT. The chain carries TRBV27 and TRBJ1-4, with D perhaps matching TRBD1 (5 bases). The CDR3 consists of 17 residues. CDR1 and CDR2 from the germline V gene are MNHEY and SMNVEV (reference sequence). V lost 3 bases and J 0 bases, leaving 14 bases between the germline ends. Full variable domain (rest looked up from reference TRBV27 and TRBJ1-4): EAQVTQNPRYLITVTGKKLTVTCSQNMNHEYMSWYRQDPGLGLRQIYYSMNVEVTDKGDVPEGYKVSRKEKRNFPLILESPSPNQTSLYFCASSFSHDSATNEKLFFGSGTQLSVL.

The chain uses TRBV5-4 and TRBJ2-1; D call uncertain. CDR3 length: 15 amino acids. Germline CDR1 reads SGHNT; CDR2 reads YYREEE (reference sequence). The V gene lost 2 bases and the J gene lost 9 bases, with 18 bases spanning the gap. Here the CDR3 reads CASSFDEKIPGEQFF. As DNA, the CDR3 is TGTGCCAGCAGCTTTGATGAAAAGATTCCGGGTGAGCAGTTCTTC. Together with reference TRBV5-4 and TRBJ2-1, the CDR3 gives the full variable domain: ETGVTQSPTHLIKTRGQQVTLRCSSQSGHNTVSWYQQALGQGPQFIFQYYREEENGRGNFPPRFSGLQFPNYSSELNVNALELDDSALYLCASSFDEKIPGEQFFGPGTRLTVL.

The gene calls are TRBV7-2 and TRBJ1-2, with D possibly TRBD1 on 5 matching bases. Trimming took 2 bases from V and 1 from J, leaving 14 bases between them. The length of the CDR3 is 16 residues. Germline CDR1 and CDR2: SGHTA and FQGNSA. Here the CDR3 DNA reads TGTGCCAGCAGCTTATTTGTGGGGCGCAATAACTATGGCTACACCTTC. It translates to CASSLFVGRNNYGYTF.

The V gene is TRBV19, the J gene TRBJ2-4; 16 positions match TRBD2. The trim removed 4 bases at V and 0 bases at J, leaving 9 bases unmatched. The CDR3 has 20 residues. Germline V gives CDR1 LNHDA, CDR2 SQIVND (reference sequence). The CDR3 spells CASSNGLGLAGGLAKNIQYF. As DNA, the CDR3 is TGTGCCAGTAGTAACGGTCTGGGACTAGCGGGAGGGTTAGCCAAAAACATTCAGTACTTC.

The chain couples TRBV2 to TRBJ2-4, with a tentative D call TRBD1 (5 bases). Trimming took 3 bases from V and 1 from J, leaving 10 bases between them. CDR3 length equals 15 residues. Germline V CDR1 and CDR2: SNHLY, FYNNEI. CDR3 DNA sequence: TGTGCCAGCAGTGACAGGGCGGTGGCCAAAAACATTCAGTACTTC. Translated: CASSDRAVAKNIQYF. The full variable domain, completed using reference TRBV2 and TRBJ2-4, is EPEVTQTPSHQVTQMGQEVILRCVPISNHLYFYWYRQILGQKVEFLVSFYNNEISEKSEIFDDQFSVERPDGSNFTLKIRSTKLEDSAMYFCASSDRAVAKNIQYFGAGTRLSVL.

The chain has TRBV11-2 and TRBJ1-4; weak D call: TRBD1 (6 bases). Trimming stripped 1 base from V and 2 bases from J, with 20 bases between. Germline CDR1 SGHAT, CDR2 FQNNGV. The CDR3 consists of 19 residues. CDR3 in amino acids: CASSLGRGERSRTNEKLFF. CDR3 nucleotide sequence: TGTGCCAGCAGCTTAGGCAGGGGAGAAAGAAGTAGGACTAATGAAAAACTGTTTTTT.

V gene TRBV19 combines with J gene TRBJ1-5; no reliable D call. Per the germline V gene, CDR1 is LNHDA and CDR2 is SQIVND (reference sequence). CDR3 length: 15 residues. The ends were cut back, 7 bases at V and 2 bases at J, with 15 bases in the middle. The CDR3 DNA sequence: TGTGCCAGTAACGAGAAGACTGTGGGCAATCAGCCCCAGCATTTT. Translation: CASNEKTVGNQPQHF.

Here the CDR3 reads CASSPLDRGVNTDTQYF. The DNA for the CDR3 is TGTGCCAGCAGCCCCCTTGACAGGGGGGTTAACACAGATACGCAGTATTTT. The chain employs TRBV7-8 and TRBJ2-3; 9 bases line up with TRBD1. The V segment lost 5 bases and the J segment 2 bases; nucleotides outside the gene matches: 11. This CDR3 comprises 17 residues. Germline CDR1 reads SGHVS; CDR2 reads FQNEAQ.